Listed below are T cell receptor beta chains from one sample, sequenced in a study of blood T cell repertoires in COVID-19. Clones were sequenced by immunoSEQ multiplex PCR, and TCRdb holds only the in-frame ones, with some missing. Of about 250,000 clones in the sample, over 75% were seen once. Material for sequencing was PBMCs or T cells enriched from blood (not recorded which). The receptors were gathered from a young man who had recovered from COVID-19. CDR3s include the opening cysteine and the closing phenylalanine or tryptophan. A D gene is named only where the DNA matches it firmly. The size field is filled for only some rows; it gives once, few, many or a size class.

TRBJ1-1 . TRBV19 . TGTGCCAGTAAAGCACGCGGTGCAGACCACACTGAAGCTTTCTTT CASKARGADHTEAFF
TRBJ2-1 TRBD2 TRBV27 . TGTGCCAGCAGTTTAAGGACTAGCCCCTACAATGAGCAGTTCTTC CASSLRTSPYNEQFF
TRBJ2-2 . TRBV19 . TGTGCCAGTAGCCCCATAACGGGGTCGAACACCGGGGAGCTGTTTTTT CASSPITGSNTGELFF
TRBJ1-2 TRBD1 TRBV5-1 . TGCGCCAGCAGTTCGGGACAGGCATCTGGCGGCTACACCTTC CASSSGQASGGYTF
TRBJ2-2 TRBD1 TRBV5-6 . TGTGCCAGCAGCCCCGGACAGGGCGCGAACACCGGGGAGCTGTTTTTT CASSPGQGANTGELFF
TRBJ2-7 TRBD1 TRBV4-1 . TGCGCCAGCACCCACGGGACAGGGAGCACCTACGAGCAGTACTTC CASTHGTGSTYEQYF
TRBJ1-4 . TRBV6-2/TRBV6-3 . TGTGCCAGCAGTTACTCGAGGAGTGCGGCTAATGAAAAACTGTTTTTT CASSYSRSAANEKLFF
TRBJ1-1 . TRBV7-9 . TGTGCCAGCATCCCCGGGGACACTGAAGCTTTCTTT CASIPGDTEAFF
TRBJ1-1 . TRBV19 . TGTGCCAGTAGTCTCCTCGACACCCCGATGGCTGAAGCTTTCTTT CASSLLDTPMAEAFF
TRBJ2-2 TRBD2 TRBV25-1 . TGTGCCAGCAGTGAATCGGGCGGGGGGCTCACCGGGGAGCTGTTTTTT CASSESGGGLTGELFF
TRBJ1-3 . TRBV5-6 . TGTGCCAGCAGCTCAGGCCGGGAGTGGCACTCTGGAAACACCATATATTTT CASSSGREWHSGNTIYF
TRBJ1-5 . TRBV19 . TGTGCCAGTAGCGGACAAGACTCTTTTAGCAATCAGCCCCAGCATTTT CASSGQDSFSNQPQHF
TRBJ2-5 . TRBV18 few TGTGCCAGCTCACCACGGAATAACGGGGAGACCCAGTACTTC CASSPRNNGETQYF
TRBJ1-4 TRBD1 TRBV18 . TGTGCCAGCTCACCCCGACAGGGTAATAGTAATGAAAAACTGTTTTTT CASSPRQGNSNEKLFF
TRBJ2-7 . TRBV5-1 . TGCGCCAGCAGCTTGGTTGCGGGGGAGCAGTACTTC CASSLVAGEQYF
TRBJ1-1 . TRBV7-9 . TGTGCCAGCAGCTTATCAGTGAACACTGAAGCTTTCTTT CASSLSVNTEAFF
TRBJ2-7 . TRBV10-2 . TGCGCCAGCACTGGGCAGAACGTCTACGAGCAGTACTTC CASTGQNVYEQYF
TRBJ2-2 . TRBV11-2 . TGTGCCAGCAGCGCCGGGAATTCGAACACCGGGGAGCTGTTTTTT CASSAGNSNTGELFF
TRBJ2-3 . TRBV11-3 . TGTGCCAGCAGCTTAGATCAGGTTAATACGCAGTATTTT CASSLDQVNTQYF
TRBJ2-7 TRBD2 TRBV10-1 . TGCGCCAGCAGAGAACTGGAAGCGGGGGGCCTTAGCTCCTACGAGCAGTACTTC CASRELEAGGLSSYEQYF